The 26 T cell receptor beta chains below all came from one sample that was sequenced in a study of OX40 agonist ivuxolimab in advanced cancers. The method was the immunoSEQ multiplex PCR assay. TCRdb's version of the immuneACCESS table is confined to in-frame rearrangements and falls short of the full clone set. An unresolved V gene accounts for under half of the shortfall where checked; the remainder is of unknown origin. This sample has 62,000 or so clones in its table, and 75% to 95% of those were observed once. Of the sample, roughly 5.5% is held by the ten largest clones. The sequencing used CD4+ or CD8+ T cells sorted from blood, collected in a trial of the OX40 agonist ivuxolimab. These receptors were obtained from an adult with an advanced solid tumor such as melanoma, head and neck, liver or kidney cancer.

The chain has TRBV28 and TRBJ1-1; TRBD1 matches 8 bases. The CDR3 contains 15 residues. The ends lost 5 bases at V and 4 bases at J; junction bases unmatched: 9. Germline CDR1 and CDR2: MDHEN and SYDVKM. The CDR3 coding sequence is TGTGCCAGCAGTCCGGCTCAGGGGGCAATCACTGAAGCTTTCTTT. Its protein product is CASSPAQGAITEAFF.

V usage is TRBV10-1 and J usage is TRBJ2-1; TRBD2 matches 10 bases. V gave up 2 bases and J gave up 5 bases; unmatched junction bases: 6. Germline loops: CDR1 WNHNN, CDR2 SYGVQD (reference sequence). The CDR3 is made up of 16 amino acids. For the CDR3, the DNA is TGCGCCAGCAGTGAGCAAGCGGGAGGGCCGGACAATGAGCAGTTCTTC. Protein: CASSEQAGGPDNEQFF.

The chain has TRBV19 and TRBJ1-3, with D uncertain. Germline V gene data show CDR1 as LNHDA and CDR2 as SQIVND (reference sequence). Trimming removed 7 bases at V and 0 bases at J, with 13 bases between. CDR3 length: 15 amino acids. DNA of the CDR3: TGTGCCAGTAATAGGCGGTTACTCTCTGGAAACACCATATATTTT. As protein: CASNRRLLSGNTIYF.

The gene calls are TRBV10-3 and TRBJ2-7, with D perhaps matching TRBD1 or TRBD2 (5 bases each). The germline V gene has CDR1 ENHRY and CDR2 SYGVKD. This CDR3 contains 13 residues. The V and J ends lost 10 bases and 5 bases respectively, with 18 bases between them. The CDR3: CATKGRDLHEQYF. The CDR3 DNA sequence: TGTGCCACCAAAGGACGGGACCTCCACGAGCAGTACTTC.

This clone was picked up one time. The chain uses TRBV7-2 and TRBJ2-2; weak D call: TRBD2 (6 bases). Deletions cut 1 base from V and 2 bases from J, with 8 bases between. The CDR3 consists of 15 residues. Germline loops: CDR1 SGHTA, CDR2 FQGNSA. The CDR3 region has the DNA TGTGCCAGCAGCTTAGGTAGCGGTAACACCGGGGAGCTGTTTTTT. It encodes CASSLGSGNTGELFF.

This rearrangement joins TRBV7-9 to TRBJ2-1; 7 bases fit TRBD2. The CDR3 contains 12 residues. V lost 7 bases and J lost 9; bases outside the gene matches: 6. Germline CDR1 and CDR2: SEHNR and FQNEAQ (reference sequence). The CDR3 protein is CASTVIAGEQFF. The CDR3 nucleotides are TGTGCCAGCACCGTTATAGCGGGTGAGCAGTTCTTC. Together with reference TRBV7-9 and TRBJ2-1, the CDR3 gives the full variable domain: DTGVSQNPRHKITKRGQNVTFRCDPISEHNRLYWYRQTLGQGPEFLTYFQNEAQLEKSRLLSDRFSAERPKGSFSTLEIQRTEQGDSAMYLCASTVIAGEQFFGPGTRLTVL.

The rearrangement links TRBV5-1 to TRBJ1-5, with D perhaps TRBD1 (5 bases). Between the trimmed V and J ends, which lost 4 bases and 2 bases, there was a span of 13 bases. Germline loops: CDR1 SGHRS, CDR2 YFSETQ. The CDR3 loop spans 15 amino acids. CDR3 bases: TGCGCCAGCAGCGCAACCGGGGGGGGCAATCAGCCCCAGCATTTT. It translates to CASSATGGGNQPQHF.

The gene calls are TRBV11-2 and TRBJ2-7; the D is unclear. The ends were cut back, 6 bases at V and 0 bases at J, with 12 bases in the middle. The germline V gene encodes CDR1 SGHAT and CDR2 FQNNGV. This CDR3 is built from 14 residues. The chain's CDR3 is CASRLDGDSYEQYF. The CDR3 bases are TGTGCCAGCAGGCTAGACGGTGACTCCTACGAGCAGTACTTC.

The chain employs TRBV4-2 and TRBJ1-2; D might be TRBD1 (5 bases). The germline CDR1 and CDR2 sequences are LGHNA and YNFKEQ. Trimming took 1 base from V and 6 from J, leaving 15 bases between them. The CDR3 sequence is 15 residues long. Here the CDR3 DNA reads TGTGCCAGCAGCCAAGCTGGACGGGGGAGCGATGGCTACACCTTC. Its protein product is CASSQAGRGSDGYTF.

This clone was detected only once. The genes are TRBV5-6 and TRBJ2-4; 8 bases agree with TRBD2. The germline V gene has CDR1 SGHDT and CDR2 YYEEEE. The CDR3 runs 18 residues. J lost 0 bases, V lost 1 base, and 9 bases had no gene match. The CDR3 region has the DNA TGTGCCAGCAGCTTGAGGCTAGCGGGTACTTTAGCCAAAAACATTCAGTACTTC. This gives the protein CASSLRLAGTLAKNIQYF.

The CDR3 spells CASSRTGQETQYF. The CDR3 DNA follows: TGTGCCAGCAGCAGGACAGGACAAGAGACCCAGTACTTC. J is TRBJ2-5 and V is TRBV9; 7 bases are shared with TRBD1. The V gene's germline CDR1 is SGDLS and CDR2 YYNGEE. V shed 4 bases, J shed 2 bases, and the junction held 2 bases outside the gene matches. CDR3 length: 13 amino acids.

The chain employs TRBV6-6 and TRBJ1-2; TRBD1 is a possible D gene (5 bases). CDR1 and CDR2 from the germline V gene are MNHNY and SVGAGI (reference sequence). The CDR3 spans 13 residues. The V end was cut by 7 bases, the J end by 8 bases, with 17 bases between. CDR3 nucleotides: TGTGCCAGCACCCTACAGGACGGTGGGGGCTACACCTTC. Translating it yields CASTLQDGGGYTF.

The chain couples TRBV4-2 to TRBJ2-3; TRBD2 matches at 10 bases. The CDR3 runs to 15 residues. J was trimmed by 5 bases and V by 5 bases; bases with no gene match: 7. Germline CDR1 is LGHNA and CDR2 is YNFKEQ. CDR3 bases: TGTGCCAGCAGCATGCTAGCGGGAGCCGAAGATACGCAGTATTTT. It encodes CASSMLAGAEDTQYF.

The DNA for the CDR3 is TGTGCCAGCAGCTTGATTACTAGCGGTCAGGGCGGCTACGAGCAGTACTTC. Translated: CASSLITSGQGGYEQYF. The V call is TRBV5-5, the J call TRBJ2-7; 8 bases agree with TRBD2. This CDR3 spans 17 amino acids. The germline CDR1 and CDR2 sequences are SGHKS and YYEKEE (reference sequence). V dropped 1 base and J dropped 3; count of bases not matched to a gene: 12.

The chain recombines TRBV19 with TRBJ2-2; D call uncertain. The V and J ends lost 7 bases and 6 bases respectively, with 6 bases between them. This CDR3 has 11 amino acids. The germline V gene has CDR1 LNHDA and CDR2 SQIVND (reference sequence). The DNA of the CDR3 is TGTGCCAGTAATCGGGCCGGGGAGCTGTTTTTT. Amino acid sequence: CASNRAGELFF.

In nucleotides, the CDR3 is TGTGCCAGCAGTCCCGGGCCCGGGAGAGCTTTCTTT. Protein sequence: CASSPGPGRAFF. The chain is built from TRBV2 and TRBJ1-1, with no clear D. The CDR3 length is 12 residues. Trimming stripped 5 bases from V and 10 bases from J, with 14 bases between. CDR1 is SNHLY and CDR2 is FYNNEI in the germline V gene.

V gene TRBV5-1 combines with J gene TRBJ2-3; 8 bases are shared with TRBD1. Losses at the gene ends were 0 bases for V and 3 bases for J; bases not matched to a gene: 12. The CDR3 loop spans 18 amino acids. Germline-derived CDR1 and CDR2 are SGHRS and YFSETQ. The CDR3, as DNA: TGCGCCAGCAGCTTGGGGGTCGGACAGGGCCAAAGGACAGATACGCAGTATTTT. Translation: CASSLGVGQGQRTDTQYF.

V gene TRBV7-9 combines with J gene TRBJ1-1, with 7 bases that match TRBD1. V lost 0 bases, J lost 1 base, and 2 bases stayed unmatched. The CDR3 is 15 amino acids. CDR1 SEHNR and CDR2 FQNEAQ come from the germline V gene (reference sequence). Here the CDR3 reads CASSLARDRNTEAFF. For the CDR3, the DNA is TGTGCCAGCAGCTTAGCGAGGGACAGGAACACTGAAGCTTTCTTT.

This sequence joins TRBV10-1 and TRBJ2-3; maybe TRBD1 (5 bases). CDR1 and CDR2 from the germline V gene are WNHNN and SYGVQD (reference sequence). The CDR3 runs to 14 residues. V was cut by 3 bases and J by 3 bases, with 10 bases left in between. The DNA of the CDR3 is TGCGCCAGCAGTGATGGGGCTCTGACAGATACGCAGTATTTT. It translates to CASSDGALTDTQYF.

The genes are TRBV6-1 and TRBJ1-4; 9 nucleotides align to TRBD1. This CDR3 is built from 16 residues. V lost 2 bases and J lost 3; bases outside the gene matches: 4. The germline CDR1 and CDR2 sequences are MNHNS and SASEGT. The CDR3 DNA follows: TGTGCCAGCAGTGAATTTGGGACAGGGCCTAATGAAAAACTGTTTTTT. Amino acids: CASSEFGTGPNEKLFF.

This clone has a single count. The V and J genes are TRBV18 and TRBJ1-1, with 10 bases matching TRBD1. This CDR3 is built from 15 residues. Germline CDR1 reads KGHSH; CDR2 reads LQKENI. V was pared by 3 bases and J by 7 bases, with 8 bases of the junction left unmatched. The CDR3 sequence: CASSPRQGAAGEAFF. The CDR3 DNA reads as TGTGCCAGCTCACCCCGACAGGGGGCGGCTGGTGAAGCTTTCTTT.

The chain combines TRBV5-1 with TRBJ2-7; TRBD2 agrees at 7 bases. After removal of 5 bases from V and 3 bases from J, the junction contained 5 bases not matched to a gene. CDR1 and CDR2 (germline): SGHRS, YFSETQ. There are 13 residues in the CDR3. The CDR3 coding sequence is TGCGCCAGCAGGGGGGAGGGCCGCTACGAGCAGTACTTC. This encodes CASRGEGRYEQYF.

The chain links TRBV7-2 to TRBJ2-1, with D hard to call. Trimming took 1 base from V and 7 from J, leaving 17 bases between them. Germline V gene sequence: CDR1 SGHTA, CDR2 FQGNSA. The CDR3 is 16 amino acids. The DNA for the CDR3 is TGTGCCAGCAGCTTAGTTTTGACTCCCCCTAGGAATGAGCAGTTCTTC. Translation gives CASSLVLTPPRNEQFF.

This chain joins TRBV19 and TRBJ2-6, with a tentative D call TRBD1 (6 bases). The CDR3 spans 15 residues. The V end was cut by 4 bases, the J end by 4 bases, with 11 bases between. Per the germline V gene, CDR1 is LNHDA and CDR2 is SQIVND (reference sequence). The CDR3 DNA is TGTGCCAGTAGTACACAGGGCTACGGGGCCAACGTCCTGACTTTC. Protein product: CASSTQGYGANVLTF.

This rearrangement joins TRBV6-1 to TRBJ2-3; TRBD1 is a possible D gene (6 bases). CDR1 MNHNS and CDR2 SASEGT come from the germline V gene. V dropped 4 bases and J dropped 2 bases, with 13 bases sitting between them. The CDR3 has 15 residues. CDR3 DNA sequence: TGTGCCAGCAGTGTATTGGGGGCAAACACAGATACGCAGTATTTT. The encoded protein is CASSVLGANTDTQYF.

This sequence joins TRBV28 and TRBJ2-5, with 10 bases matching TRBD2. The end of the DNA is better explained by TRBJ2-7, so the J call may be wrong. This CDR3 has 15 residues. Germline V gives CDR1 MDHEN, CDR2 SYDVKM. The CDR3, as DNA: TGTGCCAGCAGCCCACTAGCGGGGCCTTCCTACGAGCAGTACTTC. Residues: CASSPLAGPSYEQYF.